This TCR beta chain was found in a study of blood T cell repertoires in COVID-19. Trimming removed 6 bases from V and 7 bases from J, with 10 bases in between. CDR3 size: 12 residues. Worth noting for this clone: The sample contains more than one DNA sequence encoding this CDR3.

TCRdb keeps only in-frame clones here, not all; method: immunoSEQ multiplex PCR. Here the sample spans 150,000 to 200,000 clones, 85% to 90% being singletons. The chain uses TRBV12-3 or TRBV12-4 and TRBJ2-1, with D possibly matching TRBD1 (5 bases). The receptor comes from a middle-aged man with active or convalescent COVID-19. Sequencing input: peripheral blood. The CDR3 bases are TGTGCCAGCAGCCTATCAGGGAATGAGCAGTTCTTC. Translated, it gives CASSLSGNEQFF.